The 21 T cell receptor beta chains given below trace back to one sample, sequenced in a study of cytomegalovirus exposure and HLA in healthy donors. PCR involved 60 Vbeta and 13 Jbeta primers. Using immunoSEQ multiplex PCR, the repertoire was profiled, and TCRdb retains in-frame clones only, with some absent. The sample lists 30,000 or so clones, more than 60% occurring once. Sequencing used PBMCs. The receptors come from a man aged 50-60 years in good health and CMV-seropositive.

This clone showed up just a few times. V is TRBV25-1 and J is TRBJ1-5; possibly TRBD1 for D (6 bases). Trimming cost V 2 bases and J 4 bases, with 12 bases left between them. The CDR3 has 15 residues. Germline-derived CDR1 and CDR2 are MGHDK and SYGVNS. DNA of the CDR3: TGTGCCAGCAGTGAAGGGAGGGGGGGTAATCAGCCCCAGCATTTT. It specifies CASSEGRGGNQPQHF.

The J gene is TRBJ1-1, the V gene TRBV18; D is possibly TRBD1 (5 bases). The CDR3 is 16 residues long. Trimming cost V 0 bases and J 3 bases, with 14 bases left between them. Germline lookup yields CDR1 KGHSH and CDR2 LQKENI. The CDR3 spells CASSPPGWGEHTEAFF. CDR3 in DNA: TGTGCCAGCTCACCACCGGGGTGGGGGGAACACACTGAAGCTTTCTTT. Variable domain in full (rest from reference TRBV18 and TRBJ1-1): NAGVMQNPRHLVRRRGQEARLRCSPMKGHSHVYWYRQLPEEGLKFMVYLQKENIIDESGMPKERFSAEFPKEGPSILRIQQVVRGDSAAYFCASSPPGWGEHTEAFFGQGTRLTVV.

The rearrangement joins TRBV2 to TRBJ1-2; 11 bases agree with TRBD1. The CDR3 is 15 amino acids. Unmatched junction bases numbered 3, after V lost 3 bases and J lost 3 bases. Looked up from germline, CDR1 is SNHLY and CDR2 is FYNNEI. CDR3 in amino acids: CASSDGTGGYYGYTF. Here the CDR3 DNA reads TGTGCCAGCAGTGACGGGACAGGGGGTTACTATGGCTACACCTTC.

The V gene is TRBV10-3, the J gene TRBJ2-1; TRBD1 agrees at 7 bases. V shed 4 bases and J 4 bases; nucleotides not matched to a gene: 4. The CDR3 loop spans 14 amino acids. CDR1 is ENHRY, CDR2 SYGVKD, per germline. CDR3 region: CAISGGTDYNEQFF. The CDR3 DNA reads TGTGCCATCAGTGGTGGGACAGATTACAATGAGCAGTTCTTC.

The gene calls are TRBV9 and TRBJ2-4, with TRBD2 as a possible D gene (5 bases). V lost 0 bases to trimming and J lost 8 bases, with 9 bases between them. Germline loops: CDR1 SGDLS, CDR2 YYNGEE. This CDR3 region has 13 residues. This CDR3 is CASSVGLEDIQYF. CDR3 coding DNA: TGTGCCAGCAGCGTAGGACTGGAGGACATTCAGTACTTC.

The chain has TRBV7-9 and TRBJ2-5; D is unclear. V was pared by 4 bases and J by 5 bases, with 11 bases between. This CDR3 is built from 13 residues. Germline CDR1 SEHNR, CDR2 FQNEAQ (reference sequence). The CDR3 DNA reads TGTGCCAGCAGCTACAGACCAGTGGAGACCCAGTACTTC. Amino acids: CASSYRPVETQYF.

Notes on this clone: Compared with germline, one end of the junction differs, possibly owing to a read error. The chain uses TRBV7-6 and TRBJ2-3; 9 nucleotides align to TRBD1. CDR1 and CDR2 from the germline V gene are SGHVS and FNYEAQ. This CDR3 has 15 amino acids. CDR3 loop: CASSLGQGKLDTQYF. The CDR3 bases are TGTGCCAGCAGTTTAGGACAGGGGAAACTGGATACGCAGTATTTT.

The chain links TRBV11-2 to TRBJ2-7; D is possibly TRBD2 (5 bases). The CDR3 totals 15 residues. Germline-derived CDR1 and CDR2 are SGHAT and FQNNGV. Trimming left V 1 base short and J 3 bases short, with 13 bases between. The CDR3 loop reads CASSLGWESIYEQYF. Written as DNA, the CDR3 is TGTGCCAGCAGCTTAGGATGGGAGAGCATCTACGAGCAGTACTTC.

The chain has TRBV2 and TRBJ2-1, with 13 bases matching TRBD2. Germline values: CDR1 SNHLY, CDR2 FYNNEI. The CDR3 runs to 19 residues. V trimming: 5 bases; J trimming: 0 bases; junction bases outside the gene matches: 10. The CDR3 DNA reads TGTGCCAGCAGTCGTAGACTAGCGGGGGGTGCTAGCTCCTACAATGAGCAGTTCTTC. This translates into CASSRRLAGGASSYNEQFF.

As to this clone: Additional DNA sequences in this sample encode the identical CDR3. The V and J genes are TRBV4-1 and TRBJ1-4, with a possible D match to TRBD1 (5 bases). The CDR3 spans 14 residues. Deletions cut 3 bases from V and 4 bases from J, with 9 bases between. CDR1 and CDR2 from the germline V gene are MGHRA and YSYEKL. CDR3 region: CASSQQGSNEKLFF. CDR3 DNA sequence: TGCGCCAGCAGCCAGCAGGGTAGTAATGAAAAACTGTTTTTT.

This clone was observed a few times. The chain links TRBV6-1 to TRBJ2-1, with 15 bases lining up with TRBD2. The CDR3 totals 16 residues. CDR1 MNHNS and CDR2 SASEGT come from the germline V gene. J gave up 15 bases and V 1 base, and 10 bases lay outside the gene matches. CDR3 in amino acids: CASSEGGLAGGIRTFF. CDR3 DNA sequence: TGTGCCAGCAGTGAAGGTGGACTAGCGGGAGGGATCAGGACGTTCTTC.

The CDR3 is CASSDLTASTDTQYF. DNA for the CDR3: TGTGCCAGCAGCGACCTGACAGCAAGCACAGATACGCAGTATTTT. The rearrangement links TRBV9 to TRBJ2-3, with a tentative D call TRBD1 (5 bases). CDR3 length equals 15 residues. Germline-derived CDR1 and CDR2 are SGDLS and YYNGEE. V was shortened by 3 bases and J by 0 bases, with 11 bases between the two germline ends.

This clone was counted between two and nine times. This chain connects TRBV7-2 to TRBJ2-7, with D possibly matching TRBD2 (7 bases). Germline-derived CDR1 and CDR2 are SGHTA and FQGNSA. This CDR3 region has 15 residues. Trimming stripped 7 bases from V and 2 bases from J, with 18 bases between. CDR3 region: CASNIRFGGPYEQYF. Here the CDR3 DNA reads TGTGCCAGCAACATCCGTTTCGGGGGGCCCTACGAGCAGTACTTC.

J is TRBJ2-6 and V is TRBV9, with unresolved D. Trimming removed 6 bases at V and 2 bases at J, with 6 bases between. The CDR3 runs 13 residues. Germline V CDR1 and CDR2: SGDLS, YYNGEE. CDR3 loop: CASTIPGANVLTF. DNA of the CDR3: TGTGCCAGCACCATCCCTGGGGCCAACGTCCTGACTTTC.

V and J are TRBV2 and TRBJ1-2; no clear D. V gave up 6 bases and J gave up 4 bases, with 15 bases separating them. This CDR3 is built from 14 residues. In germline, CDR1 is SNHLY, CDR2 FYNNEI. This CDR3 is CASRADMTSYGYTF. The DNA of the CDR3 is TGTGCCAGCAGGGCAGACATGACGAGCTATGGCTACACCTTC.

The rearrangement uses TRBV6-1 and TRBJ1-2, with D perhaps matching TRBD1 (6 bases). CDR1 and CDR2 (germline): MNHNS, SASEGT. The CDR3 is made up of 13 amino acids. V gave up 7 bases and J gave up 4 bases, with 13 bases separating them. Here the CDR3 reads CASNPTGSYGYTF. The CDR3, as DNA: TGTGCCAGCAATCCAACAGGGAGCTATGGCTACACCTTC.

This rearrangement joins TRBV2 to TRBJ2-1; D uncertain. This CDR3 has 17 residues. Germline V gene data show CDR1 as SNHLY and CDR2 as FYNNEI. The V end was cut by 2 bases, the J end by 0 bases, with 14 bases between. The CDR3 bases are TGTGCCAGCAGTGAAACCCTGCGGCCAAGCTCCTACAATGAGCAGTTCTTC. Its translation: CASSETLRPSSYNEQFF. Variable domain in full (rest from reference TRBV2 and TRBJ2-1): EPEVTQTPSHQVTQMGQEVILRCVPISNHLYFYWYRQILGQKVEFLVSFYNNEISEKSEIFDDQFSVERPDGSNFTLKIRSTKLEDSAMYFCASSETLRPSSYNEQFFGPGTRLTVL.

V usage is TRBV12-5 and J usage is TRBJ1-5; 11 bases are shared with TRBD1. V dropped 9 bases and J dropped 2; count of bases not matched to a gene: 3. From germline, CDR1 is LGHNT and CDR2 FRNRAP. CDR3 length: 14 residues. The DNA of the CDR3 is TGTGCTAGAGGACAGGGGGCAGGCAATCAGCCCCAGCATTTT. Translation: CARGQGAGNQPQHF.

V usage is TRBV6-1 and J usage is TRBJ1-6; tentatively, D is TRBD1 (5 bases). Germline V gene sequence: CDR1 MNHNS, CDR2 SASEGT. The CDR3 covers 14 residues. V lost 8 bases, J lost 2 bases, and 10 bases lay in between. In DNA, the CDR3 is TGTGCCAGCCGGCAGGGCCCCTATAATTCACCCCTCCACTTT. This encodes CASRQGPYNSPLHF.

V usage is TRBV30 and J usage is TRBJ2-5, with D possibly TRBD1 on 6 matching bases. Germline V gene sequence: CDR1 GTSNPN, CDR2 SVGIG (reference sequence). V shed 0 bases and J shed 2 bases, with 10 bases lying between them. This CDR3 spans 14 amino acids. The chain's CDR3 is CAWSVGQLQETQYF. The CDR3 DNA follows: TGTGCCTGGAGTGTAGGACAGTTACAAGAGACCCAGTACTTC.

This clone was recorded a few times. The gene calls are TRBV28 and TRBJ1-5; D unclear. V lost 5 bases, J lost 1 base, and 24 bases lay in between. CDR3 length: 19 residues. Looked up from germline, CDR1 is MDHEN and CDR2 is SYDVKM. The CDR3 here is CASSLLQITSALSNQPQHF. The CDR3 nucleotides are TGTGCCAGCAGTCTACTACAAATAACTTCGGCCCTAAGCAATCAGCCCCAGCATTTT.